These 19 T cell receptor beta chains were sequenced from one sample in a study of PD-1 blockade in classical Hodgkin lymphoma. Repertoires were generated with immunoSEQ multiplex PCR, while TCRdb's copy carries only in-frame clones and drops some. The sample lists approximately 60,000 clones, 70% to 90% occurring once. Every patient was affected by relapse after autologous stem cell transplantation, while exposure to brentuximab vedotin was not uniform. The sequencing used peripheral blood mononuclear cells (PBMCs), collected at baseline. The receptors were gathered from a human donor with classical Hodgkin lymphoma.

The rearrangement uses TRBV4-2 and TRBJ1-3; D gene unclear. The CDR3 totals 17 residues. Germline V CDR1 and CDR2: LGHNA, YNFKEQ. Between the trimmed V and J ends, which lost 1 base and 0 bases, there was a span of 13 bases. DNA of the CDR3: TGTGCCAGCAGCCAAGCAACTAGGAGGCGCTCTGGAAACACCATATATTTT. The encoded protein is CASSQATRRRSGNTIYF.

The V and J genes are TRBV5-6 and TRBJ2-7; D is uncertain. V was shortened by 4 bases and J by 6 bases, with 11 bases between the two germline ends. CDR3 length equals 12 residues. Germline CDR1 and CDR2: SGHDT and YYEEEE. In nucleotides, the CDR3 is TGTGCCAGCAGCCTGGTGGTGGGCGAGCAGTACTTC. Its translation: CASSLVVGEQYF.

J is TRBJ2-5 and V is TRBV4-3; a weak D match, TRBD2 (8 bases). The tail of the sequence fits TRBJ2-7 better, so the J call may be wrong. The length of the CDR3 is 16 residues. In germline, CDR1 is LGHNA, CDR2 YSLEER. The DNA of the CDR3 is TGCGCCAGCAGCCTGGGACTAGGGGGCACCCCCTACGAGCAGTACTTC. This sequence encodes CASSLGLGGTPYEQYF.

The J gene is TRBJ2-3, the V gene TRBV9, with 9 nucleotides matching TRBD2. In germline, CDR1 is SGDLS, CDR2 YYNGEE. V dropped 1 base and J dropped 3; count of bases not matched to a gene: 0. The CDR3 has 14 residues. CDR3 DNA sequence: TGTGCCAGCAGCGTAACTAGCGGGACAGATACGCAGTATTTT. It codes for CASSVTSGTDTQYF.

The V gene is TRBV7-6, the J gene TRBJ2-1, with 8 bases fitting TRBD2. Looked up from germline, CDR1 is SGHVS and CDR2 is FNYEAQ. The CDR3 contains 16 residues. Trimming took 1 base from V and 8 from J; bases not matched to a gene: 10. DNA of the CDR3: TGTGCCAGCAGCTTAGACCCTGGCGGGGGGTTCGATGAGCAGTTCTTC. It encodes CASSLDPGGGFDEQFF.

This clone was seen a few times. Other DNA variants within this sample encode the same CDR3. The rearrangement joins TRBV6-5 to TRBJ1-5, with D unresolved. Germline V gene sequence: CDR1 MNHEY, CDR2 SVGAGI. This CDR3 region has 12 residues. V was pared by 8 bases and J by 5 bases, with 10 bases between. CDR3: CASGRVDQPQHF. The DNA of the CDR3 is TGTGCCAGCGGTCGGGTCGATCAGCCCCAGCATTTT.

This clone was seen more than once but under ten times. This CDR3 reads CASSGTAGYEQYF. Here the CDR3 DNA reads TGTGCCAGCAGTGGGACGGCTGGTTACGAGCAGTACTTC. The rearrangement uses TRBV6-5 and TRBJ2-7, with D perhaps being TRBD1 or TRBD2 (5 bases each). V gave up 5 bases and J gave up 4 bases, with 12 bases separating them. Germline CDR1 reads MNHEY; CDR2 reads SVGAGI. CDR3 size: 13 residues.

The CDR3 region has the DNA TGTGCCACCGTGAACTCGGGCTGGCGGGCCAATGGCTACACCTTC. Amino acids: CATVNSGWRANGYTF. The V gene is TRBV2, the J gene TRBJ1-2; D is uncertain. Deletions cut 10 bases from V and 6 bases from J, with 24 bases between. Germline CDR1 and CDR2: SNHLY and FYNNEI. The CDR3 has 15 residues.

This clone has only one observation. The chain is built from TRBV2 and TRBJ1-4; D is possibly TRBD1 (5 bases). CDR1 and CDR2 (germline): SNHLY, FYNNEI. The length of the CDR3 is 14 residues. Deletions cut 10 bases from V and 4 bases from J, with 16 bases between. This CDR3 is CATQSTAINEKLFF. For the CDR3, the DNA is TGTGCCACCCAATCGACAGCGATTAATGAAAAACTGTTTTTT. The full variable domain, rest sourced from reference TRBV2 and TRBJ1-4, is EPEVTQTPSHQVTQMGQEVILRCVPISNHLYFYWYRQILGQKVEFLVSFYNNEISEKSEIFDDQFSVERPDGSNFTLKIRSTKLEDSAMYFCATQSTAINEKLFFGSGTQLSVL.

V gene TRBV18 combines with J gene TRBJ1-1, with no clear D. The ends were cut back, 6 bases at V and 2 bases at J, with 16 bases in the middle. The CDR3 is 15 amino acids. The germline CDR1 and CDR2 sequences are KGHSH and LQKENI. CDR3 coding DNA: TGTGCCAGCTCCCCCCCAAGAGGTGCAAACACTGAAGCTTTCTTT. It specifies CASSPPRGANTEAFF.

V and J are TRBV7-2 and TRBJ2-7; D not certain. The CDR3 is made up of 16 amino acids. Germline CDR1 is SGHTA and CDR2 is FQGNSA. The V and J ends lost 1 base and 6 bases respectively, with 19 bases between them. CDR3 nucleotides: TGTGCCAGCAGCTTAGTAAGTCCCCTCTCTCCGGTCGAGCAGTACTTC. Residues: CASSLVSPLSPVEQYF.

CDR3 amino acids: CASSLLNSYEQYF. CDR3 sequence (DNA): TGTGCCAGCAGCTTACTGAACAGCTACGAGCAGTACTTC. The genes are TRBV7-6 and TRBJ2-7; no reliable D call. Germline values: CDR1 SGHVS, CDR2 FNYEAQ. The CDR3 spans 13 residues. V dropped 2 bases and J dropped 3 bases, with 8 bases sitting between them.

CDR3 nucleotides: TGTGCCAGCAGCCCTCGACAGCCAAACTCTGGAAACACCATATATTTT. It yields the protein CASSPRQPNSGNTIYF. The chain carries TRBV9 and TRBJ1-3, with D possibly matching TRBD1 (5 bases). Deletions cut 4 bases from V and 0 bases from J, with 14 bases between. CDR3 length: 16 amino acids. Germline V gene sequence: CDR1 SGDLS, CDR2 YYNGEE.

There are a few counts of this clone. Here the CDR3 reads CASSLVASGSHEQYF. Written as DNA, the CDR3 is TGTGCCAGCAGCTTGGTGGCTAGCGGGAGCCACGAGCAGTACTTC. The chain recombines TRBV7-6 with TRBJ2-7, with 10 nucleotides matching TRBD2. The CDR3 spans 15 residues. Germline lookup yields CDR1 SGHVS and CDR2 FNYEAQ. V was clipped by 3 bases and J by 5 bases; unmatched bases: 7.

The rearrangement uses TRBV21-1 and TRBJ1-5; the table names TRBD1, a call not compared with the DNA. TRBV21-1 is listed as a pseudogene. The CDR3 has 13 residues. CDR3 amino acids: CASTHQDNQPQHF. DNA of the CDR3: TGTGCCAGCACTCACCAGGACAATCAGCCCCAGCATTTT.

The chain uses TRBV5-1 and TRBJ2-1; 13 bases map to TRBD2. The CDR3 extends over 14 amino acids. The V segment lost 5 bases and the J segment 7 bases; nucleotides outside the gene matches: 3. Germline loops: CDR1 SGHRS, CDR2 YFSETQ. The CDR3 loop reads CASRGLAGLNEQFF. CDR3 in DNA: TGCGCCAGCAGGGGACTAGCGGGGCTGAATGAGCAGTTCTTC.

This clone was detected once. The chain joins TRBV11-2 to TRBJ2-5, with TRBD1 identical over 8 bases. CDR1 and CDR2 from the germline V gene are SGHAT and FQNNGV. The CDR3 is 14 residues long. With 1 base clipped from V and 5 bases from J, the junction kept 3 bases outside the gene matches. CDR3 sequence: CASSLGPGGETQYF. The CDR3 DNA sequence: TGTGCCAGCAGCTTAGGTCCAGGGGGCGAGACCCAGTACTTC.

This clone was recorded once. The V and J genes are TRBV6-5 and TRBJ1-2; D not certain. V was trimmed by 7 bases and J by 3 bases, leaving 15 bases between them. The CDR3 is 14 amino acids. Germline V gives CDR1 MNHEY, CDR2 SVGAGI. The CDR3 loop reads CASNPGYSYYGYTF. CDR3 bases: TGTGCCAGCAACCCCGGGTACAGCTACTATGGCTACACCTTC.

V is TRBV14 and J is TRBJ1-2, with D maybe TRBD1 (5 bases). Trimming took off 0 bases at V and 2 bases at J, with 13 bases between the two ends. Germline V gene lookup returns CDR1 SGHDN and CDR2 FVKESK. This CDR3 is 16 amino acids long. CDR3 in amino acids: CASSQDLSRANYGYTF. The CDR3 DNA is TGTGCCAGCAGCCAAGATCTTAGCAGGGCGAACTATGGCTACACCTTC.